These T cell receptor beta chains were read from a single sample in a study of blood T cells in healthy people across ages. TCRdb called the 5' RACE reads again in MiXCR, with one record for every CDR3 protein. The sample lists about 970,000 distinct CDR3 sequences; just over 50% were seen once. The sample consisted of blood. The source is a woman in her fifties or sixties in good health. Both conserved end residues are part of each CDR3. The order of the fields is CDR3 protein, J gene, V gene.

CDR3: CASSQRLNTEAFF; J: TRBJ1-1; V: TRBV4-1
CDR3: CASSPRVETPWTQYF; J: .; V: TRBV18
CDR3: CASSPGSRGDQPQHF; J: TRBJ1-5; V: TRBV18
CDR3: CASSQEHSFGRRRNEQYF; J: .; V: TRBV4-1
CDR3: CASSFLPGAGNEQFF; J: TRBJ2-1; V: TRBV4-2
CDR3: CASSKPDGYEQYF; J: TRBJ2-5; V: TRBV7-9
CDR3: CASTQGQGAKKTQYF; J: TRBJ2-5; V: TRBV28
CDR3: CASSGRGYLDTQYF; J: TRBJ2-3; V: TRBV9
CDR3: CASSLAGTALGNIQYF; J: TRBJ2-4; V: TRBV7-2
CDR3: CASKGEAAYQETQYF; J: TRBJ2-5; V: TRBV28
CDR3: CATRSSGGGDTQYF; J: TRBJ2-3; V: TRBV24-1
CDR3: CASSTSGQGTDTQYF; J: TRBJ2-3; V: TRBV28
CDR3: CASSLVSGSSYEQYF; J: TRBJ2-7; V: TRBV5-1
CDR3: CASSRTGTTQETQYF; J: TRBJ2-5; V: TRBV5-1
CDR3: CASSHLSEQYF; J: .; V: TRBV11-2
CDR3: CASSQALENTEAFF; J: TRBJ1-1; V: TRBV3-1
CDR3: CASSYGGFLANEKLFF; J: TRBJ1-4; V: TRBV6-2/TRBV6-3
CDR3: CASSLYRGVYEQYF; J: .; V: TRBV28
CDR3: CASSLFAEGYEQYF; J: TRBJ2-7; V: TRBV28
CDR3: CASSLAGAAAYEQYF; J: TRBJ2-7; V: TRBV11-2
CDR3: CASSDGENEKLFF; J: TRBJ1-4; V: TRBV10-3
CDR3: CASSSNFQGLPDEQFF; J: TRBJ2-1; V: TRBV28
CDR3: CASSRPRSRYEQYF; J: .; V: TRBV7-8
CDR3: CASSTHRGSSETQYF; J: TRBJ2-5; V: TRBV6-1
CDR3: CASKDAAASYEQYF; J: TRBJ2-7; V: TRBV2
CDR3: CASSHLAGLDYEQYF; J: TRBJ2-7; V: TRBV4-2
CDR3: CASSVDGSTGNEAFF; J: TRBJ1-1; V: TRBV9
CDR3: CASSPVVAEEQFF; J: TRBJ2-1; V: TRBV7-9
CDR3: CSAGDRGGIYGYTF; J: TRBJ1-2; V: TRBV20-1
CDR3: CSAREPGLANCRDQETQYF; J: TRBJ2-5; V: TRBV20-1
CDR3: CASSRTGTGVGETQYF; J: TRBJ2-5; V: TRBV5-1
CDR3: CASSQDGLAEETQYF; J: TRBJ2-5; V: TRBV4-1
CDR3: CASRRQGRLAGGSPAKNIQYF; J: TRBJ2-4; V: TRBV28
CDR3: CASSYTLGGAKSPLHF; J: TRBJ1-6; V: TRBV6-5
CDR3: CSARDAQGRSPLHF; J: TRBJ1-6; V: TRBV20-1
CDR3: CASSQEYQGPRSKNIQYF; J: TRBJ2-4; V: TRBV4-2
CDR3: CASRKAGVGWETQYF; J: .; V: TRBV6-2/TRBV6-3
CDR3: CASTAGTSMGYTF; J: TRBJ1-2; V: TRBV7-9
CDR3: CASSSFAGPPVAARTDTQYF; J: TRBJ2-3; V: TRBV7-6
CDR3: CASSTSRATSRANEQFF; J: TRBJ2-1; V: TRBV21-1
CDR3: CSARKGTYNSPLHF; J: TRBJ1-6; V: TRBV20-1
CDR3: CASSLDGEFPYEQYF; J: TRBJ2-7; V: TRBV5-1
CDR3: CASSSSLGGNDGYTF; J: TRBJ1-2; V: TRBV5-1
CDR3: CASSLSWGLQETQYF; J: TRBJ2-5; V: TRBV27
CDR3: CSVVMNTEAFF; J: TRBJ1-1; V: TRBV29-1
CDR3: CASSLVGRPGLAGAKNIQYF; J: TRBJ2-4; V: TRBV5-1
CDR3: CASSWGDTIYEQYF; J: TRBJ2-7; V: TRBV5-1
CDR3: CASSPPGRLNTEAFF; J: TRBJ1-1; V: TRBV7-9
CDR3: CASSHGTDGYGYTF; J: TRBJ1-2; V: TRBV18
CDR3: CSAKTGLEKLFF; J: TRBJ1-4; V: TRBV29-1
CDR3: CASSGSRGRAPSTDTQYF; J: TRBJ2-3; V: TRBV9
CDR3: CASSYGGRTKNIQYF; J: TRBJ2-4; V: TRBV6-5
CDR3: CAIRRSYEQYF; J: TRBJ2-7; V: TRBV10-3
CDR3: CASSLWAQSYNEQFF; J: TRBJ2-1; V: TRBV7-2
CDR3: CASSYRGIGYGYTF; J: TRBJ1-2; V: TRBV7-9
CDR3: CASSLREGYEQYF; J: TRBJ2-7; V: TRBV27
CDR3: CASSIKGSFSYNEQFF; J: TRBJ2-1; V: TRBV9
CDR3: CASSPTGANTEAFF; J: TRBJ1-1; V: TRBV6-1
CDR3: CASSLGQGDVYEQYF; J: TRBJ2-7; V: TRBV7-3
CDR3: CASSPFVLSLDTQYF; J: TRBJ2-3; V: TRBV14